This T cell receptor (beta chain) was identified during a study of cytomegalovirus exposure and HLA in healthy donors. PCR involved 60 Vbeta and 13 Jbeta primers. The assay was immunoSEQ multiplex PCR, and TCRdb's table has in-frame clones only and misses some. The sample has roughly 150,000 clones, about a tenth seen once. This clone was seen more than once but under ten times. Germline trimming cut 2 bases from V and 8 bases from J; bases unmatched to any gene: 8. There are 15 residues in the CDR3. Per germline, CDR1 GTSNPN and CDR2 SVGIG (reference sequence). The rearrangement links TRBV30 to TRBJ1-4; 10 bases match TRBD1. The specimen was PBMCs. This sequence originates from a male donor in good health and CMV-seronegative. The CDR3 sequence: CAWSPGTGAGEKLFF. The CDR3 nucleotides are TGTGCCTGGAGTCCGGGGACAGGGGCAGGCGAAAAACTGTTTTTT.